The 14 T cell receptor beta chains reported below all come from one sample, sequenced in a study of T cell responses to AZD1222 COVID-19 vaccine. Measured with immunoSEQ multiplex PCR; TCRdb has only the in-frame clones, and not every one. The sample yields about 190,000 clones, approximately 87% seen once. The source material was peripheral blood, sampled on day 0 of MenACWY control vaccination. The receptor source for this set is an adult in good health.

The rearrangement links TRBV5-4 to TRBJ1-4; D is perhaps TRBD1 (5 bases). Trimming pared 0 bases from V and 6 bases from J, leaving 9 bases between. Looked up from germline, CDR1 is SGHNT and CDR2 is YYREEE (reference sequence). This CDR3 spans 14 amino acids. The CDR3 is CASSLVGTDEKLFF. CDR3 in DNA: TGTGCCAGCAGCTTGGTTGGGACGGATGAAAAACTGTTTTTT.

The V and J genes are TRBV19 and TRBJ2-5; D is ambiguous. Germline assignment: CDR1 LNHDA and CDR2 SQIVND (reference sequence). CDR3 length: 14 amino acids. V was pared by 3 bases and J by 3 bases, with 11 bases between. Written as DNA, the CDR3 is TGTGCCAGTAGTATTGGAACTCGCGAAGAGACCCAGTACTTC. Its translation is CASSIGTREETQYF.

V usage is TRBV15 and J usage is TRBJ2-1; 7 bases fit TRBD2. Per the germline V gene, CDR1 is LNHNV and CDR2 is YYDKDF (reference sequence). This CDR3 is built from 19 residues. Trimming at V came to 1 base and at J to 0 bases, leaving 12 bases not matched to a gene. The CDR3 reads CATSRAGLAGTSSYNEQFF. CDR3 DNA: TGTGCCACCAGCAGAGCGGGGTTAGCGGGTACCAGCTCCTACAATGAGCAGTTCTTC. Variable domain in full (rest from reference TRBV15 and TRBJ2-1): DAMVIQNPRYQVTQFGKPVTLSCSQTLNHNVMYWYQQKSSQAPKLLFHYYDKDFNNEADTPDNFQSRRPNTSFCFLDIRSPGLGDTAMYLCATSRAGLAGTSSYNEQFFGPGTRLTVL.

The genes are TRBV7-2 and TRBJ2-6, with D unclear. V was trimmed by 2 bases and J by 1 base, leaving 6 bases between them. Germline V gene data show CDR1 as SGHTA and CDR2 as FQGNSA. CDR3 length: 15 residues. CDR3 residues: CASSLQLSGANVLTF. The DNA of the CDR3 is TGTGCCAGCAGCTTACAACTGTCTGGGGCCAACGTCCTGACTTTC.

The chain carries TRBV6-5 and TRBJ2-7; D unresolved. Per the germline V gene, CDR1 is MNHEY and CDR2 is SVGAGI. The length of the CDR3 is 11 residues. The V end was cut by 4 bases, the J end by 7 bases, with 8 bases between. CDR3 sequence: CASSSRMEQYF. CDR3 coding DNA: TGTGCCAGCAGTTCCCGGATGGAGCAGTACTTC.

V and J are TRBV19 and TRBJ1-4; TRBD1 is a possible D gene (5 bases). This CDR3 contains 14 residues. The germline V gene encodes CDR1 LNHDA and CDR2 SQIVND (reference sequence). With 3 bases removed from V and 5 bases from J, the gap between germline ends came to 10 bases. CDR3 nucleotide sequence: TGTGCCAGTAGTATCGGTTACAGGAATGAAAAACTGTTTTTT. Its translation: CASSIGYRNEKLFF.

The chain has TRBV5-1 and TRBJ2-1; TRBD2 agrees at 14 bases. Per germline, CDR1 SGHRS and CDR2 YFSETQ. The CDR3 length is 16 residues. Trimming cost V 5 bases and J 7 bases; bases outside gene matches: 8. This CDR3 is CASRPGLAGVLNEQFF. DNA for the CDR3: TGCGCCAGCAGACCGGGACTAGCGGGAGTCCTGAATGAGCAGTTCTTC.

The rearrangement uses TRBV14 and TRBJ1-2; TRBD1 matches at 9 bases. The CDR3 covers 14 residues. J gave up 3 bases and V 4 bases, and 3 bases lay outside the gene matches. The germline V gene has CDR1 SGHDN and CDR2 FVKESK. CDR3 nucleotide sequence: TGTGCCAGCAGCCTCGGGACAGGGCACTATGGCTACACCTTC. Translated: CASSLGTGHYGYTF.

The chain couples TRBV4-2 to TRBJ2-3; D remains unclear. Germline assignment: CDR1 LGHNA and CDR2 YNFKEQ. CDR3 length: 14 residues. V gave up 2 bases and J gave up 2 bases, with 8 bases separating them. CDR3 DNA: TGTGCCAGCAGCCAATCCCCCTCCACAGATACGCAGTATTTT. It specifies CASSQSPSTDTQYF.

Only a few counts were recorded for this clone. The V gene is TRBV28, the J gene TRBJ2-2, with 7 bases aligning to TRBD1. The V segment lost 5 bases and the J segment 5 bases; nucleotides outside the gene matches: 5. Germline-derived CDR1 and CDR2 are MDHEN and SYDVKM. The CDR3 sequence is 14 residues long. CDR3 bases: TGTGCCAGCAGTGACTACAGGGGAACCGGGGAGCTGTTTTTT. Its protein is CASSDYRGTGELFF.

This chain connects TRBV9 to TRBJ2-1; 8 bases are a match to TRBD2. Germline V gene sequence: CDR1 SGDLS, CDR2 YYNGEE. The CDR3 is 17 residues long. With V trimmed by 2 bases and J by 4 bases, 11 bases remained unmatched. The CDR3 protein is CASSVKLGVAGYNEQFF. The CDR3 DNA reads TGTGCCAGCAGCGTCAAGTTAGGGGTAGCGGGGTACAATGAGCAGTTCTTC. The variable domain in full, completed from reference TRBV9 and TRBJ2-1, reads DSGVTQTPKHLITATGQRVTLRCSPRSGDLSVYWYQQSLDQGLQFLIQYYNGEERAKGNILERFSAQQFPDLHSELNLSSLELGDSALYFCASSVKLGVAGYNEQFFGPGTRLTVL.

This chain links TRBV6-5 with TRBJ1-5, with 9 bases aligning to TRBD1. With V trimmed by 6 bases and J by 1 base, 4 bases remained unmatched. Germline V gene sequence: CDR1 MNHEY, CDR2 SVGAGI. This CDR3 region has 15 residues. The CDR3 coding sequence is TGTGCCAGCAGGGGGACAGGGCTGAGCAATCAGCCCCAGCATTTT. Protein sequence: CASRGTGLSNQPQHF.

Only a few counts were recorded for this clone. The chain carries TRBV5-6 and TRBJ1-5; 7 bases match TRBD1. The CDR3 contains 14 residues. Germline V gene data show CDR1 as SGHDT and CDR2 as YYEEEE. With V trimmed by 3 bases and J by 4 bases, 4 bases remained unmatched. This CDR3 is CASSSGQHNQPQHF. CDR3 nucleotide sequence: TGTGCCAGCAGCTCGGGACAGCATAATCAGCCCCAGCATTTT.

The rearrangement links TRBV12-3 or TRBV12-4 to TRBJ2-1, with D uncertain. Trimming left V 9 bases short and J 2 bases short, with 11 bases between. The CDR3 runs 13 residues. CDR3 nucleotide sequence: TGTGCCAGTCTTCTTCGGACCTACAATGAGCAGTTCTTC. It translates to CASLLRTYNEQFF.